These 2 T cell receptor beta chains came from one sample sequenced in a study of response to subunit inactivated influenza vaccine. TCRdb reanalysed the RT-PCR reads using MiXCR and keeps one entry per CDR3 protein. The data hold 300,000 to 350,000 distinct CDR3 sequences, with just over 20% observed a single time. Material: PBMCs from blood, obtained less than 22 months after vaccination. All receptors come from a man aged 50-75 years who received an inactivated influenza vaccine.

This clonotype was found a few times. V and J are TRBV10-3 and TRBJ2-1; D is perhaps TRBD1 (6 bases). The germline V gene encodes CDR1 ENHRY and CDR2 SYGVKD. This CDR3 has 15 residues. The V and J ends lost 6 bases and 4 bases respectively, with 16 bases between them. The CDR3 DNA is TGTGCCATCAGCCACCCATCACAGGGTTACAATGAGCAGTTCTTC. It encodes CAISHPSQGYNEQFF.

This clonotype was recorded a few times. The rearrangement links TRBV7-9 to TRBJ1-3; no firm D call. Between the trimmed V and J ends, which lost 1 base and 0 bases, there was a span of 13 bases. Germline loops: CDR1 SEHNR, CDR2 FQNEAQ (reference sequence). The CDR3 length is 17 residues. CDR3 region: CASSLEGTRGSGNTIYF. The CDR3 nucleotides read TGTGCCAGCAGCTTAGAGGGCACCCGAGGCTCTGGAAACACCATATATTTT.